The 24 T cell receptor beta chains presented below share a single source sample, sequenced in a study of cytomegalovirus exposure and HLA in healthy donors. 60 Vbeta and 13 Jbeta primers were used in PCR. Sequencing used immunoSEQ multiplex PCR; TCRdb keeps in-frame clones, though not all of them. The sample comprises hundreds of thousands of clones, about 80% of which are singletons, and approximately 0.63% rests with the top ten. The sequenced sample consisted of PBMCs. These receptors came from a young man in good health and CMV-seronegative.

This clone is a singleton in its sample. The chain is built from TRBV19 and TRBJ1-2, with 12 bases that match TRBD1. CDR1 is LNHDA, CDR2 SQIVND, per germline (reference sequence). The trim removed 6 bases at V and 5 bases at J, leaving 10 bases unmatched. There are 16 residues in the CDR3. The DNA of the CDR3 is TGTGCCAGTAGGACTGATCTGGGACAGGGGGCATATGGCTACACCTTC. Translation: CASRTDLGQGAYGYTF.

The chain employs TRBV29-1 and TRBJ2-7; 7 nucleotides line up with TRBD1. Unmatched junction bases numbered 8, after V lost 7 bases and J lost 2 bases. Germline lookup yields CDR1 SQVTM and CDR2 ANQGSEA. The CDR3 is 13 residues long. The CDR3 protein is CSAIKGTAYEQYF. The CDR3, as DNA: TGCAGCGCCATCAAGGGGACAGCCTACGAGCAGTACTTC.

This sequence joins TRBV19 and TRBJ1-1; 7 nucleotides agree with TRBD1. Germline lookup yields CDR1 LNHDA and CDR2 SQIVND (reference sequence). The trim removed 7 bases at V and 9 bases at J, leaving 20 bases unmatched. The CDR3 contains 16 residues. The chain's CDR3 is CASKGYITPGQRKAFF. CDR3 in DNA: TGTGCCAGTAAGGGTTACATAACTCCGGGACAGCGAAAAGCTTTCTTT.

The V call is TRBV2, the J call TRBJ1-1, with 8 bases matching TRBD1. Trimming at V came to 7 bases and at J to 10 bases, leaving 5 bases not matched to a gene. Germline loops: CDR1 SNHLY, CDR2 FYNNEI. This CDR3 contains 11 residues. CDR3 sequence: CASTETGGAFF. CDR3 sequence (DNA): TGTGCCAGCACAGAAACAGGGGGAGCTTTCTTT.

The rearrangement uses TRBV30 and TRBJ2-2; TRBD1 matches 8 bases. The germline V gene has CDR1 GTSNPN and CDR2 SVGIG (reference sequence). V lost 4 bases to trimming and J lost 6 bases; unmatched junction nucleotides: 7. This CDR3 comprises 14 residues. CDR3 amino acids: CAWKGQVGAGELFF. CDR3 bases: TGTGCCTGGAAGGGACAGGTTGGCGCCGGGGAGCTGTTTTTT.

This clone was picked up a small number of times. CDR3 sequence reads: CASAGLAGGSGTGELFF. Here the CDR3 DNA reads TGTGCCAGCGCCGGACTAGCGGGAGGCTCGGGCACCGGGGAGCTGTTTTTT. The V gene is TRBV27, the J gene TRBJ2-2, with 14 bases lining up with TRBD2. V trimming: 8 bases; J trimming: 4 bases; junction bases outside the gene matches: 9. The CDR3 spans 17 residues. The germline gives CDR1 MNHEY, CDR2 SMNVEV (reference sequence).

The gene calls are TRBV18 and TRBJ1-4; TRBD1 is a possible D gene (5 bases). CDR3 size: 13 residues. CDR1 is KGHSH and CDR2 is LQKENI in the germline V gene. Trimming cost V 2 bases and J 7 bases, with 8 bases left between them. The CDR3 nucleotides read TGTGCCAGCTCACCAGGGGCCCGTGAAAAACTGTTTTTT. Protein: CASSPGAREKLFF.

Here the CDR3 reads CASSFAASGPYEQYF. CDR3 DNA: TGTGCCAGCAGTTTTGCCGCTAGCGGGCCCTACGAGCAGTACTTC. The V and J genes are TRBV28 and TRBJ2-5; 8 bases map to TRBD2. The J call is in doubt because the DNA end fits TRBJ2-7 better. The CDR3 sequence is 15 residues long. Germline assignment: CDR1 MDHEN and CDR2 SYDVKM.

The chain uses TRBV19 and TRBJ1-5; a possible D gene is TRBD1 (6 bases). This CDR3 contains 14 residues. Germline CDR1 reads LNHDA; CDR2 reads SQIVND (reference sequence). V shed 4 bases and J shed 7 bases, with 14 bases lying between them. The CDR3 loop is CASSTWTVGQPQHF. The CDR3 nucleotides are TGTGCCAGTAGTACTTGGACAGTGGGGCAGCCCCAGCATTTT.

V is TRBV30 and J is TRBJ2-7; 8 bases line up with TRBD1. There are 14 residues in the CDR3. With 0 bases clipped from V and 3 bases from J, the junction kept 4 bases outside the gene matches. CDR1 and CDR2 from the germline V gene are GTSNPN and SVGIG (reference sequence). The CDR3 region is CAWSVGTGDYEQYF. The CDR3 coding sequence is TGTGCCTGGAGTGTAGGGACAGGAGACTACGAGCAGTACTTC.

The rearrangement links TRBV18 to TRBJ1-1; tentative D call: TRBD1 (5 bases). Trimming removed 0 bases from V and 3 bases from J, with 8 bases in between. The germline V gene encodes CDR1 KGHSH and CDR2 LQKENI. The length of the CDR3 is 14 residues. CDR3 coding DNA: TGTGCCAGCTCACCACCGCAGGGTTACACTGAAGCTTTCTTT. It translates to CASSPPQGYTEAFF.

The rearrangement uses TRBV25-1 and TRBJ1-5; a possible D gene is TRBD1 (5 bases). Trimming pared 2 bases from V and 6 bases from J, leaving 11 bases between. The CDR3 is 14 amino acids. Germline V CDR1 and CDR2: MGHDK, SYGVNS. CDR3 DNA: TGTGCCAGCAGTGAAACGGGGGTTTTTCAGCCCCAGCATTTT. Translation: CASSETGVFQPQHF.

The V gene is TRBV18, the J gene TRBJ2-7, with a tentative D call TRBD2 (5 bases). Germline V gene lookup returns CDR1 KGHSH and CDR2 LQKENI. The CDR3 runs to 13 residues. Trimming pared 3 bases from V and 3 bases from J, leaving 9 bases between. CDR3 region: CASSPAAGYEQYF. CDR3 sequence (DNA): TGTGCCAGCTCACCCGCGGCGGGCTACGAGCAGTACTTC. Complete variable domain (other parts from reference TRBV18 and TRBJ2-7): NAGVMQNPRHLVRRRGQEARLRCSPMKGHSHVYWYRQLPEEGLKFMVYLQKENIIDESGMPKERFSAEFPKEGPSILRIQQVVRGDSAAYFCASSPAAGYEQYFGPGTRLTVT.

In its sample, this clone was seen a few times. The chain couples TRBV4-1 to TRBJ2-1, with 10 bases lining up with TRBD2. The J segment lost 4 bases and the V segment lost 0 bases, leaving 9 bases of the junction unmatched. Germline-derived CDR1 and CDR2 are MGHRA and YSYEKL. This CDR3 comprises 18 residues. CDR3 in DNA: TGCGCCAGCAGCCAAGAGCCTTTCCTAGCGGGGGCGTACAATGAGCAGTTCTTC. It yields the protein CASSQEPFLAGAYNEQFF.

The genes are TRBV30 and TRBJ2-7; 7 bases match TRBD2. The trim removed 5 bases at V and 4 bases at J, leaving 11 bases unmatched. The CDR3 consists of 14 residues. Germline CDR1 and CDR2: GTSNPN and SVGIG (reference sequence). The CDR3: CAWATTSVLYEQYF. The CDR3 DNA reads TGTGCCTGGGCCACTACTAGCGTTTTGTACGAGCAGTACTTC.

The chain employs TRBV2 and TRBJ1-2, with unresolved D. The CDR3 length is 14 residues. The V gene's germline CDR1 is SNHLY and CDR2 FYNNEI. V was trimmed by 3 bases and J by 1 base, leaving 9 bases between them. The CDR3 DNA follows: TGTGCCAGCAGTGAGCGGGGATTTAACTATGGCTACACCTTC. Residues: CASSERGFNYGYTF.

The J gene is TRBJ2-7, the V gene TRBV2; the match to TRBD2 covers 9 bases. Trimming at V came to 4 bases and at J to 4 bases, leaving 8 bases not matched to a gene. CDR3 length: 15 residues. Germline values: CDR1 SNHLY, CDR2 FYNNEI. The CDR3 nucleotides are TGTGCCAGCAGTGCTGATGGGACTAGCAATTACGAGCAGTACTTC. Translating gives CASSADGTSNYEQYF.

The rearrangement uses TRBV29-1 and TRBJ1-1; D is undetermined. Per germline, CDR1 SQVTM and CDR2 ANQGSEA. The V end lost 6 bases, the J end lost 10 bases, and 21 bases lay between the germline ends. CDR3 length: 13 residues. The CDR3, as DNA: TGCAGCGTCCAAGAACGAGGCGTCCCTGGAGCTTTCTTT. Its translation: CSVQERGVPGAFF. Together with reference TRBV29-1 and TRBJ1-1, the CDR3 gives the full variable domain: SAVISQKPSRDICQRGTSLTIQCQVDSQVTMMFWYRQQPGQSLTLIATANQGSEATYESGFVIDKFPISRPNLTFSTLTVSNMSPEDSSIYLCSVQERGVPGAFFGQGTRLTVV.

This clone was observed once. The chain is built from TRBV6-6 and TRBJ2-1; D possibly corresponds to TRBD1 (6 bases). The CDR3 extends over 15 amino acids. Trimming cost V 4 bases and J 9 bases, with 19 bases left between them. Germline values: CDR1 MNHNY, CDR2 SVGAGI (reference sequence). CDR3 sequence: CASSSSWTENLEQFF. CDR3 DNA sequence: TGTGCCAGCAGTTCCTCCTGGACAGAAAACCTTGAGCAGTTCTTC.

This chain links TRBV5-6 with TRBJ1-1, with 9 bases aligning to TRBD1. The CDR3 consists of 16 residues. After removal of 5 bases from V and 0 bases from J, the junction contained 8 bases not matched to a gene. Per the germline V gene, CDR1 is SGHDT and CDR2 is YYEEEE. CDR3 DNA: TGTGCCAGCAGTCCGGACAGGGGCACAGTGAACACTGAAGCTTTCTTT. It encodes CASSPDRGTVNTEAFF.

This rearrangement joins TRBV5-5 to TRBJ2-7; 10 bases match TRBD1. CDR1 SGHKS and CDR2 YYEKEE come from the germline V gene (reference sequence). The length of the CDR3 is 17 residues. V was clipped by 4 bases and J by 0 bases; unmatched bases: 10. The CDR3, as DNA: TGTGCCAGCAGCCCAATTAAGGACAGGGGGAGCTCCTACGAGCAGTACTTC. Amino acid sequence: CASSPIKDRGSSYEQYF.

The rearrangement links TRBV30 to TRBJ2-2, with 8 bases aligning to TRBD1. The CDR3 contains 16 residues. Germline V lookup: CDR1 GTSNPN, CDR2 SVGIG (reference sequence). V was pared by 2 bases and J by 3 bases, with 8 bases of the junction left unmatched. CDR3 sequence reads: CAWSRTGWRDTGELFF. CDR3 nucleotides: TGTGCCTGGAGTCGGACAGGGTGGCGTGACACCGGGGAGCTGTTTTTT.

The CDR3 here is CASGSGLAGVLETQYF. In DNA form, the CDR3 reads TGTGCTAGTGGCTCCGGACTAGCGGGAGTCCTAGAGACCCAGTACTTC. J is TRBJ2-5 and V is TRBV12-5; 13 bases fit TRBD2. Germline V gene sequence: CDR1 LGHNT, CDR2 FRNRAP. Trimming at V came to 6 bases and at J to 4 bases, leaving 8 bases not matched to a gene. The CDR3 totals 16 residues.

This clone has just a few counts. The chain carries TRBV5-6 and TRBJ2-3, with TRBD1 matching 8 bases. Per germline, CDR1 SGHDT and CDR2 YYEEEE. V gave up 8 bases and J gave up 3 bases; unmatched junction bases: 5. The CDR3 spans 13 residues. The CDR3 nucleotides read TGTGCCAGTGGGGGGACAGGAACAGATACGCAGTATTTT. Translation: CASGGTGTDTQYF.